This TCR beta chain stems from a study of blood T cell repertoires in COVID-19. The germline V and J ends were trimmed by 1 base and 7 bases, with 17 bases remaining between them. Germline V gene lookup returns CDR1 SGHKS and CDR2 YYEKEE (reference sequence). The CDR3 consists of 16 residues. Per the authors' pipeline: The assay estimated nucleated cells by amplifying reference gene primers. Sequenced by immunoSEQ multiplex PCR; TCRdb stores in-frame clones only, minus some. The V and J calls and clone size come from that table; D and trimming were worked out from the DNA. The repertoire has 80,000 to 100,000 clones, 80% of them found once; the top ten carry around 15%.

The genes are TRBV5-5 and TRBJ2-2; D perhaps matches TRBD1 (6 bases). The sample taken for sequencing was peripheral blood. This sequence originates from a human donor in a cohort sampled during active COVID-19. CDR3 DNA sequence: TGTGCCAGCAGCTTGACTGGACAGACTTCGCGCGGGGAGCTGTTTTTT. Translation gives CASSLTGQTSRGELFF.